What follows are 10 T cell receptor beta chains derived from one specimen sequenced in a study of OX40 agonist ivuxolimab in advanced cancers. Only in-frame clones appear in the TCRdb table, and some are missing; sequencing was by immunoSEQ multiplex PCR. The table includes tens of thousands of clones, more than 70% detected once. This specimen was CD4+ or CD8+ T cells sorted from blood, taken in a trial of the OX40 agonist ivuxolimab. The receptors were sampled from an adult with an advanced solid tumor such as melanoma, head and neck, liver or kidney cancer.

This CDR3 is CASRQAGQPQHF. CDR3 in DNA: TGTGCCAGCAGGCAGGCCGGTCAGCCCCAGCATTTT. The chain links TRBV6-5 to TRBJ1-5, with unresolved D. CDR1 and CDR2 (germline): MNHEY, SVGAGI. V was trimmed by 6 bases and J by 6 bases, leaving 9 bases between them. The CDR3 is 12 amino acids.

This clone has only a few counts. V and J are TRBV25-1 and TRBJ2-1; the match to TRBD2 covers 11 bases. Germline values: CDR1 MGHDK, CDR2 SYGVNS. The length of the CDR3 is 15 residues. Trimming removed 4 bases from V and 4 bases from J; junction bases left unmatched: 3. The CDR3 DNA reads as TGTGCCAGCAGTGCTCTAGCGGGGGGTTACAATGAGCAGTTCTTC. Residues: CASSALAGGYNEQFF.

V usage is TRBV19 and J usage is TRBJ2-7, with 7 nucleotides matching TRBD2. J lost 3 bases, V lost 1 base, and 6 bases had no gene match. From germline, CDR1 is LNHDA and CDR2 SQIVND (reference sequence). CDR3 length equals 15 residues. CDR3 DNA sequence: TGTGCCAGTAGTATAGGGGCTAGCGGCCTCTACGAGCAGTACTTC. It is translated as CASSIGASGLYEQYF.

The chain recombines TRBV29-1 with TRBJ2-7, with 8 bases lining up with TRBD1. Germline V lookup: CDR1 SQVTM, CDR2 ANQGSEA. Trimming cost V 7 bases and J 5 bases; bases outside gene matches: 7. The CDR3 sequence is 12 residues long. The CDR3 coding sequence is TGCAGCGCGGAGACAGGGGCGAACGAGCAGTACTTC. This sequence encodes CSAETGANEQYF.

In this sample, this clone turned up once. V gene TRBV6-5 combines with J gene TRBJ2-7; D unresolved. The CDR3 has 13 amino acids. Germline V gene sequence: CDR1 MNHEY, CDR2 SVGAGI. Trimming left V 0 bases short and J 2 bases short, with 5 bases between. For the CDR3, the DNA is TGTGCCAGCAGTTACTCCAGTACCTACGAGCAGTACTTC. Translation: CASSYSSTYEQYF.

The rearrangement joins TRBV13 to TRBJ2-7; TRBD2 is a possible D gene (6 bases). The CDR3 consists of 15 residues. Germline CDR1 reads PRHDT; CDR2 reads FYEKMQ (reference sequence). Trimming took 4 bases from V and 3 from J, leaving 16 bases between them. The CDR3 bases are TGTGCCAGCAGCTCCGGGACTTACGGTGGCTACGAGCAGTACTTC. Translation: CASSSGTYGGYEQYF.

This clone was seen once. The chain joins TRBV11-1 to TRBJ2-7; D is possibly TRBD1 (6 bases). Per germline, CDR1 SGHAT and CDR2 FQDESV (reference sequence). The CDR3 consists of 15 residues. The V end lost 5 bases, the J end lost 0 bases, and 14 bases lay between the germline ends. CDR3: CASSPQGSSSYEQYF. The CDR3, as DNA: TGTGCCAGCAGCCCCCAGGGGTCGAGCTCCTACGAGCAGTACTTC.

The rearrangement joins TRBV28 to TRBJ2-1; 12 bases fit TRBD1. Germline V gene lookup returns CDR1 MDHEN and CDR2 SYDVKM. This CDR3 spans 15 amino acids. The ends lost 6 bases at V and 8 bases at J; junction bases unmatched: 8. DNA of the CDR3: TGTGCCAGCAGCCTAACCGGGACAGGGGGCTATGAGCAGTTCTTC. This sequence encodes CASSLTGTGGYEQFF.

This sequence joins TRBV19 and TRBJ2-1, with D possibly called TRBD1 or TRBD2 (5 bases each). The CDR3 has 15 amino acids. The germline V gene encodes CDR1 LNHDA and CDR2 SQIVND (reference sequence). The V end lost 0 bases, the J end lost 3 bases, and 9 bases lay between the germline ends. CDR3 coding DNA: TGTGCCAGTAGTATAGATCTGGGGGTCTACAATGAGCAGTTCTTC. This gives the protein CASSIDLGVYNEQFF.

The CDR3 DNA sequence: TGCGCCAGCAGCCCACAGGGTCAAGAGACCCAGTACTTC. As protein: CASSPQGQETQYF. The gene calls are TRBV4-1 and TRBJ2-5; D may be TRBD1 (6 bases). The V gene's germline CDR1 is MGHRA and CDR2 YSYEKL. The V gene lost 4 bases and the J gene lost 2 bases, with 8 bases spanning the gap. The CDR3 runs 13 residues.